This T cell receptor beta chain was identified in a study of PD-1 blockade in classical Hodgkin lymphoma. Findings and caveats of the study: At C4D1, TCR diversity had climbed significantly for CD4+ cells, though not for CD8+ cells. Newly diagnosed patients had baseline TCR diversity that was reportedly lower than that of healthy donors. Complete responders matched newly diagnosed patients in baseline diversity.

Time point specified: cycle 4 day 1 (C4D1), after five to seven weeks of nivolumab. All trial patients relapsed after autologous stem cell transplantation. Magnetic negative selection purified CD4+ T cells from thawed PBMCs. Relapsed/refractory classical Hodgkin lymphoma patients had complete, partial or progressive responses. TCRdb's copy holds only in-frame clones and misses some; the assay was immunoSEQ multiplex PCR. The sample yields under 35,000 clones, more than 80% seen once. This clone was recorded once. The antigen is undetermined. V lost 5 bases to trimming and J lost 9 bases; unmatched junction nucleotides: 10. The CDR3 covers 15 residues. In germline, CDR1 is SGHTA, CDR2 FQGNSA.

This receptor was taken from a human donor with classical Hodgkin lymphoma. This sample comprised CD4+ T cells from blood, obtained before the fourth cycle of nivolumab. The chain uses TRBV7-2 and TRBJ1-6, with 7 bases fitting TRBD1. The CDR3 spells CASSPTGYIGSPLHF. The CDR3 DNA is TGTGCCAGCAGCCCGACAGGGTATATCGGTTCACCCCTCCACTTT.